Following are 20 T cell receptor beta chains from one sample sequenced in a study of glioma-infiltrating T cells. The iRepertoire nested amplicon-rescue multiplex PCR amplified TCR alpha and beta CDR3s from RNA. One entry per CDR3 protein results from TCRdb running MiXCR on the multiplex PCR reads. The sample shows a few hundred thousand distinct CDR3 sequences, 41% of them seen only once. The sequenced material came from glioma tissue, nonneoplastic brain tissue, or PBMCs (not recorded which). The source is a human donor with low-grade glioma or glioblastoma, undergoing nonglioma brain surgery, or in good health (not recorded which).

Notes on this clonotype: A much larger clone lies one base from this, so it may be a read error. The chain is built from TRBV12-3 or TRBV12-4 and TRBJ1-5; TRBD1 might be the D (5 bases). Trimming removed 6 bases from V and 7 bases from J, with 16 bases in between. The CDR3 has 14 residues. DNA for the CDR3: TGTGCCAGCAGCCTAAAGGGGTTCGACCAGCCCCAGCATTTT. This encodes CASSLKGFDQPQHF.

This clonotype was seen only a few times. V gene TRBV28 combines with J gene TRBJ2-6; perhaps TRBD1 as D (7 bases). Germline loops: CDR1 MDHEN, CDR2 SYDVKM. This CDR3 has 18 amino acids. Trimming removed 6 bases at V and 0 bases at J, with 18 bases between. CDR3 region: CASSPDRLGSSGANVLTF. CDR3 bases: TGTGCCAGCAGCCCGGACAGGCTCGGGAGCTCTGGGGCCAACGTCCTGACTTTC. Combining the CDR3 with reference TRBV28 and TRBJ2-6 gives the whole variable domain DVKVTQSSRYLVKRTGEKVFLECVQDMDHENMFWYRQDPGLGLRLIYFSYDVKMKEKGDIPEGYSVSREKKERFSLILESASTNQTSMYLCASSPDRLGSSGANVLTFGAGSRLTVL.

V usage is TRBV7-2 and J usage is TRBJ1-2, with D possibly matching TRBD1 (5 bases). V lost 1 base and J lost 6, with 9 bases in between. Germline CDR1 SGHTA, CDR2 FQGNSA. The CDR3 has 13 residues. This CDR3 is CASSLGGAHGYTF. The CDR3 region has the DNA TGTGCCAGCAGCTTAGGAGGGGCCCATGGCTACACCTTC.

The chain uses TRBV7-2 and TRBJ2-2; D is unclear. Germline V CDR1 and CDR2: SGHTA, FQGNSA. This CDR3 spans 13 amino acids. V lost 5 bases, J lost 5 bases, and 9 bases lay in between. The CDR3: CASSLIRTGELFF. The CDR3 DNA follows: TGTGCCAGCAGCCTCATTAGAACCGGGGAGCTGTTTTTT.

The chain uses TRBV27 and TRBJ2-5, with D perhaps being TRBD1 or TRBD2 (5 bases each). CDR3 length: 15 amino acids. V lost 4 bases and J lost 5, with 17 bases in between. From germline, CDR1 is MNHEY and CDR2 SMNVEV (reference sequence). CDR3 sequence (DNA): TGTGCCAGCAGTTCCGGGACGGCTGCTGGGGAGACCCAGTACTTC. Its translation is CASSSGTAAGETQYF.

This chain connects TRBV19 to TRBJ1-2, with TRBD1 as a possible D gene (6 bases). Germline lookup yields CDR1 LNHDA and CDR2 SQIVND (reference sequence). V was pared by 8 bases and J by 7 bases, with 17 bases between. The CDR3 sequence is 13 residues long. The CDR3 sequence is CASSPFGRGGYTF. CDR3 DNA sequence: TGTGCCAGTTCCCCCTTTGGCAGGGGTGGCTACACCTTC.

This clonotype was observed at least ten times. This chain connects TRBV29-1 to TRBJ2-3; no reliable D call. CDR3 size: 12 residues. Trimming pared 4 bases from V and 3 bases from J, leaving 8 bases between. Germline CDR1 is SQVTM and CDR2 is ANQGSEA. The CDR3 region has the DNA TGCAGCGTTGTTCCTCCAACAGATACGCAGTATTTT. Translation: CSVVPPTDTQYF.

A remark on this clonotype: Relative to the germline gene, one junction end is altered; a read error may explain this. This chain uses TRBV7-2 with TRBJ2-3; the D is unclear. The length of the CDR3 is 14 residues. The germline CDR1 and CDR2 sequences are SGHTA and FQGNSA. CDR3 sequence: CVSSLLREADTQYF. For the CDR3, the DNA is TGTGTCAGCAGCTTACTACGTGAAGCAGATACGCAGTATTTT.

The rearrangement links TRBV6-4 to TRBJ1-1, with D tentatively TRBD1 (5 bases). The length of the CDR3 is 14 residues. V was clipped by 3 bases and J by 1 base, with 9 bases between them. Germline V lookup: CDR1 MRHNA, CDR2 SNTAGT. The CDR3 region has the DNA TGTGCCAGCAGTGAGTCGACAGAGAACACTGAAGCTTTCTTT. The encoded protein is CASSESTENTEAFF.

The chain employs TRBV7-6 and TRBJ2-1; D ambiguous. CDR1 and CDR2 (germline): SGHVS, FNYEAQ. Deletions cut 5 bases from V and 0 bases from J, with 17 bases between. The CDR3 covers 17 residues. The CDR3 loop reads CASSPRPPVSSYNEQFF. The CDR3 DNA is TGTGCCAGCAGCCCCCGCCCCCCGGTCAGCTCCTACAATGAGCAGTTCTTC. The entire variable domain, with the rest obtained from reference TRBV7-6 and TRBJ2-1, is as follows: GAGVSQSPRYKVTKRGQDVALRCDPISGHVSLYWYRQALGQGPEFLTYFNYEAQQDKSGLPNDRFSAERPEGSISTLTIQRTEQRDSAMYRCASSPRPPVSSYNEQFFGPGTRLTVL.

Only a few counts were recorded for this clonotype. This chain links TRBV20-1 with TRBJ2-1; TRBD2 aligns across 11 bases. The CDR3 runs to 18 residues. With 3 bases clipped from V and 3 bases from J, the junction kept 13 bases outside the gene matches. CDR1 is DFQATT, CDR2 SNEGSKA, per germline (reference sequence). CDR3 in DNA: TGCAGTGCTAGTAGCCCGAGTAGCGGGAGGGCCCGCTACAATGAGCAGTTCTTC. Protein sequence: CSASSPSSGRARYNEQFF.

V gene TRBV6-4 combines with J gene TRBJ2-7; possibly TRBD1 or TRBD2 for D (5 bases each). CDR3 length: 15 amino acids. Trimming left V 0 bases short and J 3 bases short, with 12 bases between. Germline V gene lookup returns CDR1 MRHNA and CDR2 SNTAGT. CDR3 coding DNA: TGTGCCAGCAGTGACTCGGGCGAGGGGTACTACGAGCAGTACTTC. Residues: CASSDSGEGYYEQYF.

This clonotype came up a few times. The V gene is TRBV15, the J gene TRBJ1-1; possible D gene TRBD1, 5 bases. The CDR3 extends over 15 amino acids. The V gene's germline CDR1 is LNHNV and CDR2 YYDKDF (reference sequence). V shed 5 bases and J shed 1 base, with 14 bases lying between them. The CDR3 loop is CATSRGGTGNTEAFF. In DNA, the CDR3 is TGTGCCACCAGCCGAGGCGGGACGGGGAACACTGAAGCTTTCTTT.

The chain recombines TRBV28 with TRBJ1-5; D not certain. V gave up 5 bases and J gave up 3 bases, with 20 bases separating them. This CDR3 comprises 17 residues. Germline V gene data show CDR1 as MDHEN and CDR2 as SYDVKM. The CDR3 region has the DNA TGTGCCAGCAGTCCCTCCGGACGTTGGCTTACCAATCAGCCCCAGCATTTT. Amino acid sequence: CASSPSGRWLTNQPQHF. Full variable domain (outside the CDR3, taken from reference TRBV28 and TRBJ1-5): DVKVTQSSRYLVKRTGEKVFLECVQDMDHENMFWYRQDPGLGLRLIYFSYDVKMKEKGDIPEGYSVSREKKERFSLILESASTNQTSMYLCASSPSGRWLTNQPQHFGDGTRLSIL.

This chain joins TRBV12-5 and TRBJ1-2, with 8 bases lining up with TRBD1. The CDR3 totals 16 residues. Germline CDR1 is LGHNT and CDR2 is FRNRAP. V gave up 3 bases and J gave up 2 bases; unmatched junction bases: 8. CDR3 sequence reads: CASGFVTGAYNYGYTF. The DNA for the CDR3 is TGTGCTAGTGGTTTCGTGACAGGGGCCTACAACTATGGCTACACCTTC.

Notes on this clonotype: At one end the junction does not follow the germline gene, possibly because of a read error. The chain is built from TRBV24-1 and TRBJ2-1; 10 bases agree with TRBD1. The CDR3 consists of 16 residues. The germline gives CDR1 KGHDR, CDR2 SFDVKD. The CDR3 reads CATSDLGGQGYSEQFF. The CDR3 nucleotides read TGTGCCACCAGTGATTTAGGGGGACAGGGGTACAGTGAGCAGTTCTTC.

This clonotype was counted once. This sequence may be a read error, since a much larger clone differs from it by one base. V gene TRBV28 combines with J gene TRBJ2-7; D is undetermined. The CDR3 consists of 13 residues. Trimming removed 7 bases from V and 4 bases from J, with 14 bases in between. Germline lookup yields CDR1 MDHEN and CDR2 SYDVKM. The CDR3 DNA sequence: TGTGCCAGCATTTCGGAAGATGTTTACGAGCAGTACTTC. This encodes CASISEDVYEQYF. The full variable domain, its missing parts supplied by reference TRBV28 and TRBJ2-7, is DVKVTQSSRYLVKRTGEKVFLECVQDMDHENMFWYRQDPGLGLRLIYFSYDVKMKEKGDIPEGYSVSREKKERFSLILESASTNQTSMYLCASISEDVYEQYFGPGTRLTVT.

Regarding this clonotype: A read error may be the cause here, since a much bigger clone is one base away. The chain joins TRBV6-1 to TRBJ2-1; tentative D call: TRBD2 (6 bases). The CDR3 consists of 15 residues. CDR1 MNHNS and CDR2 SASEGT come from the germline V gene. The CDR3 sequence: CASNRRDSSYDEQFF. The CDR3 DNA sequence: TGTGCCAGCAATCGCCGGGACTCGTCCTACGATGAGCAGTTCTTC.

The chain uses TRBV7-9 and TRBJ2-7; unclear D gene. With 5 bases removed from V and 7 bases from J, the gap between germline ends came to 12 bases. The CDR3 covers 12 residues. In germline, CDR1 is SEHNR, CDR2 FQNEAQ (reference sequence). The CDR3 here is CASSILPREQYF. The DNA for the CDR3 is TGTGCCAGCAGCATACTTCCTCGGGAGCAGTACTTC.

Note on this clonotype: This may be a read error, as it is one base from a much larger clone. The chain couples TRBV27 to TRBJ2-7; a possible D gene is TRBD2 (6 bases). The length of the CDR3 is 15 residues. Germline V gene sequence: CDR1 MNHEY, CDR2 SMNVEV (reference sequence). DNA of the CDR3: TGTTCCAGCAGTTTAATAGGTCCGGGGGACTACGAGCAGTACTTC. This gives the protein CSSSLIGPGDYEQYF.